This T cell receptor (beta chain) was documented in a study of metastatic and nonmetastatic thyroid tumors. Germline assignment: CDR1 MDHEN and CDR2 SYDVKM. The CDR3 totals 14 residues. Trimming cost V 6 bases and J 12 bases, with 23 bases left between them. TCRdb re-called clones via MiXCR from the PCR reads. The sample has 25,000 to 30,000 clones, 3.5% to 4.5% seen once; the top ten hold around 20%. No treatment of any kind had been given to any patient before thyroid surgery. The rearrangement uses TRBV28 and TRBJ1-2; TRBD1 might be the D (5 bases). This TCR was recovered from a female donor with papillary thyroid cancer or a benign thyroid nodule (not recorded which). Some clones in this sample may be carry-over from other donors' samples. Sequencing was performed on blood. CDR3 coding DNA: TGTGCCAGCAGCTTGGGGGGGGATTACTACGGCAACACCTTC. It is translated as CASSLGGDYYGNTF.